One and the same sample provided the 19 T cell receptor beta chains below, sequenced in a study of blood T cell repertoires in COVID-19. Only in-frame clones appear in the TCRdb table, and some are missing; sequencing was by immunoSEQ multiplex PCR. The sample includes some 150,000 clones, more than 80% seen only once; the top ten take roughly 4.8%. Sequenced material: peripheral blood. Every receptor here comes from a human donor in a cohort sampled during active COVID-19.

The chain recombines TRBV7-9 with TRBJ1-4; the match to TRBD1 covers 7 bases. The CDR3 length is 16 residues. Germline V lookup: CDR1 SEHNR, CDR2 FQNEAQ (reference sequence). J gave up 1 base and V 7 bases, and 9 bases lay outside the gene matches. Here the CDR3 reads CASTMTGSLTNEKLFF. As DNA, the CDR3 is TGTGCCAGCACCATGACAGGGTCCTTAACTAATGAAAAACTGTTTTTT.

The chain carries TRBV7-8 and TRBJ2-7, with 9 bases fitting TRBD2. From germline, CDR1 is SGHVS and CDR2 FQNEAQ. Trimming cost V 1 base and J 4 bases; bases outside gene matches: 5. CDR3 length equals 15 residues. CDR3 loop: CASSLGGLADYEQYF. The CDR3 coding sequence is TGTGCCAGCAGCTTAGGGGGACTAGCAGATTACGAGCAGTACTTC.

V gene TRBV5-1 combines with J gene TRBJ1-2; TRBD1 is a possible D gene (5 bases). The ends were cut back, 2 bases at V and 1 base at J, with 6 bases in the middle. The germline V gene encodes CDR1 SGHRS and CDR2 YFSETQ. The CDR3 runs 13 residues. The CDR3 sequence: CASSFRDNYGYTF. CDR3 in DNA: TGCGCCAGCAGCTTCAGGGATAACTATGGCTACACCTTC. The whole variable domain, remainder taken from reference TRBV5-1 and TRBJ1-2, is KAGVTQTPRYLIKTRGQQVTLSCSPISGHRSVSWYQQTPGQGLQFLFEYFSETQRNKGNFPGRFSGRQFSNSRSEMNVSTLELGDSALYLCASSFRDNYGYTFGSGTRLTVV.

The V and J genes are TRBV28 and TRBJ2-1; 15 bases are a match to TRBD2. This CDR3 comprises 15 residues. V gave up 7 bases and J gave up 4 bases; unmatched junction bases: 2. CDR1 and CDR2 from the germline V gene are MDHEN and SYDVKM. CDR3 residues: CASKGTSGGYNEQFF. CDR3 sequence (DNA): TGTGCCAGCAAGGGGACTAGCGGGGGGTACAATGAGCAGTTCTTC.

The gene calls are TRBV25-1 and TRBJ2-5, with 14 bases identical to TRBD2. Germline CDR1 MGHDK, CDR2 SYGVNS. CDR3 length: 18 amino acids. Losses at the gene ends were 3 bases for V and 5 bases for J; bases not matched to a gene: 11. The CDR3 protein is CASSDYGTSGSNWETQYF. The CDR3 coding sequence is TGTGCCAGCAGTGACTACGGGACTAGCGGGAGTAATTGGGAGACCCAGTACTTC.

The chain uses TRBV9 and TRBJ1-1; a possible D gene is TRBD1 (6 bases). The ends were cut back, 0 bases at V and 7 bases at J, with 16 bases in the middle. The CDR3 covers 15 residues. Germline lookup yields CDR1 SGDLS and CDR2 YYNGEE. CDR3 amino acids: CASSVAGGGSGEAFF. The CDR3 DNA sequence: TGTGCCAGCAGCGTAGCGGGGGGCGGGTCAGGTGAAGCTTTCTTT.

This clone is a singleton in its sample. The rearrangement joins TRBV7-2 to TRBJ1-6; 8 nucleotides match TRBD1. The CDR3 spans 13 residues. In germline, CDR1 is SGHTA, CDR2 FQGNSA. V lost 6 bases, J lost 11 bases, and 6 bases stayed unmatched. The CDR3 here is CASSSGQATPLHF. The CDR3 bases are TGTGCCAGCAGTTCGGGACAGGCGACACCCCTCCACTTT.

The table lists this clone with a few counts. V gene TRBV5-1 combines with J gene TRBJ1-2, with 9 bases fitting TRBD1. There are 15 residues in the CDR3. Germline lookup yields CDR1 SGHRS and CDR2 YFSETQ. Trimming took 0 bases from V and 3 from J; bases not matched to a gene: 3. The CDR3: CASSLGGTGHYGYTF. The CDR3 DNA reads TGCGCCAGCAGCTTGGGAGGGACAGGGCACTATGGCTACACCTTC.

This clone has just a few counts. The chain's CDR3 is CASSHGQAAGTLHF. DNA of the CDR3: TGTGCCAGCAGCCACGGACAGGCCGCAGGGACCCTCCACTTT. V gene TRBV14 combines with J gene TRBJ1-6; 7 bases are shared with TRBD1. The CDR3 runs 14 residues. From germline, CDR1 is SGHDN and CDR2 FVKESK. V shed 3 bases and J 14 bases; nucleotides not matched to a gene: 10.

The J gene is TRBJ2-1, the V gene TRBV5-6; tentative D call: TRBD2 (5 bases). CDR3 length: 16 residues. Trimming pared 3 bases from V and 0 bases from J, leaving 13 bases between. The germline CDR1 and CDR2 sequences are SGHDT and YYEEEE. The CDR3: CASSSKRSSSYNEQFF. The CDR3 DNA sequence: TGTGCCAGCAGCTCAAAGCGGTCCAGCTCCTACAATGAGCAGTTCTTC.

This chain uses TRBV4-2 with TRBJ1-4; 9 bases agree with TRBD1. The germline gives CDR1 LGHNA, CDR2 YNFKEQ. Trimming cost V 1 base and J 5 bases; bases outside gene matches: 2. This CDR3 has 15 residues. CDR3 residues: CASSQVGTGNEKLFF. As DNA, the CDR3 is TGTGCCAGCAGCCAAGTTGGGACAGGGAATGAAAAACTGTTTTTT.

This chain uses TRBV6-2 or TRBV6-3 with TRBJ2-3, with 10 bases lining up with TRBD2. Trimming cost V 4 bases and J 2 bases; bases outside gene matches: 6. Looked up from germline, CDR1 is MNHEY and CDR2 is SVGEGT. The length of the CDR3 is 16 residues. The DNA of the CDR3 is TGTGCCAGCAGTTCCGGGACTAGCGAAGACACAGATACGCAGTATTTT. It encodes CASSSGTSEDTDTQYF.

The chain has TRBV5-1 and TRBJ2-3; D is possibly TRBD1 (6 bases). V was shortened by 3 bases and J by 6 bases, with 14 bases between the two germline ends. The CDR3 covers 14 residues. The germline V gene has CDR1 SGHRS and CDR2 YFSETQ. CDR3 sequence (DNA): TGCGCCAGCAGCTCGGGCAGGGGTTCGGATACGCAGTATTTT. Amino acids: CASSSGRGSDTQYF.

This chain links TRBV7-9 with TRBJ2-1, with D tentatively TRBD2 (6 bases). CDR1 is SEHNR and CDR2 is FQNEAQ in the germline V gene (reference sequence). The CDR3 spans 13 residues. V lost 2 bases, J lost 9 bases, and 11 bases lay in between. The CDR3 nucleotides read TGTGCCAGCAGCTTAAACTCCGGGGGTGAGCAGTTCTTC. Residues: CASSLNSGGEQFF.

DNA for the CDR3: TGTGCCACCAGTGATCCGGGACAGGGGAACTATGGCTACACCTTC. Its protein is CATSDPGQGNYGYTF. This sequence joins TRBV24-1 and TRBJ1-2; 10 nucleotides match TRBD1. Germline assignment: CDR1 KGHDR and CDR2 SFDVKD. The junction had 2 bases not matched to a gene; V was cut back by 3 bases and J by 2 bases. The CDR3 covers 15 residues.

The chain joins TRBV11-3 to TRBJ2-1, with 7 bases identical to TRBD2. Germline CDR1 reads SGHNT; CDR2 reads YENEEA. Trimming cost V 1 base and J 3 bases; bases outside gene matches: 0. CDR3 length: 14 amino acids. CDR3 sequence: CASSLAGGYNEQFF. CDR3 coding DNA: TGTGCCAGCAGCTTAGCGGGGGGCTACAATGAGCAGTTCTTC. Complete variable domain (other parts from reference TRBV11-3 and TRBJ2-1): EAGVVQSPRYKIIEKKQPVAFWCNPISGHNTLYWYLQNLGQGPELLIRYENEEAVDDSQLPKDRFSAERLKGVDSTLKIQPAELGDSAVYLCASSLAGGYNEQFFGPGTRLTVL.

This sequence joins TRBV25-1 and TRBJ1-2; D is uncertain. The CDR3 is made up of 14 amino acids. Trimming shortened V by 2 bases and J by 4 bases, and 11 bases separated the two germline ends. Germline CDR1 MGHDK, CDR2 SYGVNS. As DNA, the CDR3 is TGTGCCAGCAGTGAAAAGGAGTACTTCTATGGCTACACCTTC. This codes for CASSEKEYFYGYTF.

The V gene is TRBV7-3, the J gene TRBJ2-1, with 7 positions matching TRBD2. CDR3 length: 14 residues. Germline CDR1 is SGHTA and CDR2 is FQGTGA. With V trimmed by 5 bases and J by 12 bases, 13 bases remained unmatched. CDR3 nucleotides: TGTGCCAGCAGCAACCCGTTCGAGCGGGGTAGGCAGTTCTTC. Protein: CASSNPFERGRQFF.

Only one count was recorded for this clone. V is TRBV10-3 and J is TRBJ2-7; D possibly corresponds to TRBD1 (5 bases). The germline gives CDR1 ENHRY, CDR2 SYGVKD. The V end lost 0 bases, the J end lost 3 bases, and 6 bases lay between the germline ends. The CDR3 sequence is 13 residues long. The CDR3 protein is CAISESDIYEQYF. CDR3 DNA sequence: TGTGCCATCAGTGAGTCGGACATCTACGAGCAGTACTTC.